The text below deals with one T cell receptor beta chain. Its target is not known. These data come from a study of OX40 agonist ivuxolimab in advanced cancers. Profiled with immunoSEQ multiplex PCR; TCRdb holds only in-frame clones, not every one. The sample lists about 77,000 clones, roughly 94% occurring once. Study-wide results and limits: Fewer expanded clones were found on average in CD4+ than in CD8+ T cells.

The length of the CDR3 is 14 residues. CDR1 and CDR2 from the germline V gene are LNHDA and SQIVND (reference sequence). V was clipped by 7 bases and J by 10 bases, with 19 bases between them. The chain has TRBV19 and TRBJ1-4; weak D call: TRBD1 (5 bases). Material: CD4+ or CD8+ T cells sorted from blood, obtained in a trial of the OX40 agonist ivuxolimab. This TCR came from an adult with an advanced solid tumor such as melanoma, head and neck, liver or kidney cancer. The CDR3 region is CASTVREAQGKLFF. Written as DNA, the CDR3 is TGTGCCAGTACGGTGAGGGAGGCCCAGGGAAAACTGTTTTTT.